This entry lists 30 T cell receptor beta chains sequenced from one sample in a study of T cell responses to AZD1222 COVID-19 vaccine. The table came from immunoSEQ multiplex PCR; TCRdb's copy has only in-frame clones and leaves some out. Of some 150,000 clones listed, roughly 92% were seen once; the top ten hold 2.6%. Source: peripheral blood, taken on day 0 of AZD1222 vaccination. These receptors originate from an adult in good health.

The genes are TRBV25-1 and TRBJ1-2; 8 bases agree with TRBD1. Unmatched junction bases numbered 7, after V lost 4 bases and J lost 6 bases. Germline CDR1 is MGHDK and CDR2 is SYGVNS. The CDR3 has 14 residues. The CDR3 nucleotides read TGTGCCAGCAGTGGTCCACAGGGGGTTGATGGCTACACCTTC. It translates to CASSGPQGVDGYTF.

The rearrangement uses TRBV19 and TRBJ1-4; TRBD1 agrees at 7 bases. The CDR3 runs 16 residues. Per germline, CDR1 LNHDA and CDR2 SQIVND (reference sequence). V lost 2 bases, J lost 4 bases, and 7 bases stayed unmatched. The CDR3 DNA sequence: TGTGCCAGTAGTATACCCCGACAGGGATATAATGAAAAACTGTTTTTT. It specifies CASSIPRQGYNEKLFF.

The rearrangement links TRBV21-1 to TRBJ2-3; TRBD2 is the table's D call, not checked against the DNA. TRBV21-1 is assigned pseudogene status. This CDR3 is built from 9 residues. This chain's CDR3 is CASVQLVDF. Here the CDR3 DNA reads TGTGCCAGCGTTCAACTAGTAGATTTT.

The chain has TRBV7-6 and TRBJ1-6; D remains unclear. The CDR3 loop spans 14 amino acids. V gave up 1 base and J gave up 10 bases, with 11 bases separating them. Germline CDR1 SGHVS, CDR2 FNYEAQ. CDR3: CASSLGGSESPLHF. The CDR3 bases are TGTGCCAGCAGCTTAGGGGGAAGTGAGTCACCCCTCCACTTT.

This clone is a singleton in its sample. This sequence joins TRBV9 and TRBJ2-1; no clear D gene. CDR1 is SGDLS and CDR2 is YYNGEE in the germline V gene. The CDR3 has 14 amino acids. V shed 0 bases and J shed 6 bases, with 10 bases lying between them. CDR3 bases: TGTGCCAGCAGCGTAGTCCTAAAGGGCAATGAGCAGTTCTTC. Its protein product is CASSVVLKGNEQFF.

The chain carries TRBV9 and TRBJ2-7; 11 nucleotides align to TRBD1. The J segment lost 5 bases and the V segment lost 3 bases, leaving 10 bases of the junction unmatched. Germline V CDR1 and CDR2: SGDLS, YYNGEE. The CDR3 runs to 16 residues. The CDR3: CASSDWTGGDYHEQYF. CDR3 coding DNA: TGTGCCAGCAGCGACTGGACAGGGGGCGACTATCACGAGCAGTACTTC.

V and J are TRBV19 and TRBJ1-1; 7 positions agree with TRBD1. Germline CDR1 and CDR2: LNHDA and SQIVND (reference sequence). The CDR3 sequence is 16 residues long. Unmatched junction bases numbered 10, after V lost 3 bases and J lost 3 bases. The CDR3 here is CASSILQGTGDTEAFF. The CDR3 coding sequence is TGTGCCAGTAGTATCCTACAGGGGACGGGGGACACTGAAGCTTTCTTT.

The gene calls are TRBV27 and TRBJ1-1; the D gene is possibly TRBD1 (5 bases). The V gene lost 2 bases and the J gene lost 3 bases, with 16 bases spanning the gap. Germline V gene data show CDR1 as MNHEY and CDR2 as SMNVEV (reference sequence). The CDR3 sequence is 16 residues long. The CDR3: CASSLIPGTADTEAFF. DNA for the CDR3: TGTGCCAGCAGTTTAATACCCGGGACCGCAGACACTGAAGCTTTCTTT.

The chain links TRBV12-3 or TRBV12-4 to TRBJ1-2; D gene uncertain. The V gene lost 6 bases and the J gene lost 4 bases, with 12 bases spanning the gap. This CDR3 spans 13 amino acids. CDR3 nucleotide sequence: TGTGCCAGCAGCGCCGGGATCCTCTATGGCTACACCTTC. Translating it yields CASSAGILYGYTF.

The J gene is TRBJ2-2, the V gene TRBV24-1; no clear D. With 10 bases removed from V and 4 bases from J, the gap between germline ends came to 18 bases. The CDR3 sequence is 15 residues long. Germline CDR1 reads KGHDR; CDR2 reads SFDVKD. The DNA for the CDR3 is TGTGCCACTGGAGACGGGTCCCGTACCACCGGGGAGCTGTTTTTT. This codes for CATGDGSRTTGELFF.

The V and J genes are TRBV19 and TRBJ1-6; 7 bases fit TRBD1. The CDR3 totals 16 residues. V was pared by 7 bases and J by 8 bases, with 14 bases of the junction left unmatched. The germline V gene encodes CDR1 LNHDA and CDR2 SQIVND (reference sequence). CDR3 protein: CASTLGGSYHDSPLHF. CDR3 nucleotide sequence: TGTGCCAGTACCTTAGGGGGCAGCTACCATGATTCACCCCTCCACTTT.

CDR3 sequence (DNA): TGTGCCTGGAGTGCCGGGGTGGATACGCAGTATTTT. It encodes CAWSAGVDTQYF. The rearrangement joins TRBV30 to TRBJ2-3; possibly TRBD2 for D (5 bases). Germline values: CDR1 GTSNPN, CDR2 SVGIG (reference sequence). The ends were cut back, 1 base at V and 6 bases at J, with 8 bases in the middle. The CDR3 covers 12 residues.

The chain couples TRBV30 to TRBJ2-7; 8 nucleotides align to TRBD1. Germline CDR1 is GTSNPN and CDR2 is SVGIG (reference sequence). CDR3 length equals 14 residues. The trim removed 0 bases at V and 3 bases at J, leaving 4 bases unmatched. The chain's CDR3 is CAWSVSGGYYEQYF. In nucleotides, the CDR3 is TGTGCCTGGAGTGTGTCAGGGGGCTACTACGAGCAGTACTTC.

The rearrangement joins TRBV9 to TRBJ1-4; maybe TRBD1 (5 bases). CDR1 SGDLS and CDR2 YYNGEE come from the germline V gene. The CDR3 totals 16 residues. V was shortened by 4 bases and J by 3 bases, with 16 bases between the two germline ends. CDR3 amino acids: CASSLNQGVANEKLFF. The CDR3 region has the DNA TGTGCCAGCAGCTTGAACCAGGGAGTAGCTAATGAAAAACTGTTTTTT.

This rearrangement joins TRBV3-1 (or the pseudogene TRBV3-2) to TRBJ2-3; TRBD2 aligns across 8 bases. Germline V gives CDR1 LGHDT, CDR2 YNNKEL (reference sequence). Trimming took 0 bases from V and 1 from J; bases not matched to a gene: 18. This CDR3 contains 21 residues. The CDR3 here is CASSQDLSGSFGELGTDTQYF. CDR3 DNA sequence: TGTGCCAGCAGCCAAGATCTGAGCGGGAGTTTTGGGGAGCTGGGCACAGATACGCAGTATTTT.

The V gene is TRBV7-9, the J gene TRBJ2-2, with 11 bases identical to TRBD2. This CDR3 has 17 residues. V lost 1 base, J lost 5 bases, and 6 bases stayed unmatched. CDR1 SEHNR and CDR2 FQNEAQ come from the germline V gene (reference sequence). CDR3 region: CASSLDLAGGRTGELFF. As DNA, the CDR3 is TGTGCCAGCAGCTTAGATCTAGCGGGAGGAAGGACCGGGGAGCTGTTTTTT.

This chain connects TRBV7-8 to TRBJ1-1; D is undetermined. The CDR3 spans 13 residues. In germline, CDR1 is SGHVS, CDR2 FQNEAQ. V lost 0 bases and J lost 5, with 7 bases in between. CDR3 sequence reads: CASSLAQGTEAFF. Here the CDR3 DNA reads TGTGCCAGCAGCTTAGCGCAAGGGACTGAAGCTTTCTTT.

The table lists this clone with a count of one. J is TRBJ1-1 and V is TRBV6-5, with TRBD1 as a possible D gene (5 bases). CDR3 length equals 14 residues. The V end lost 3 bases, the J end lost 4 bases, and 12 bases lay between the germline ends. Looked up from germline, CDR1 is MNHEY and CDR2 is SVGAGI. DNA of the CDR3: TGTGCCAGCAGTTATGGAGGGGATGTCACTGAAGCTTTCTTT. The encoded protein is CASSYGGDVTEAFF.

This clone was counted a single time. The V call is TRBV19, the J call TRBJ2-7; D may be TRBD2 (5 bases). This CDR3 region has 14 residues. Germline V gene data show CDR1 as LNHDA and CDR2 as SQIVND (reference sequence). Between the trimmed V and J ends, which lost 3 bases and 1 base, there was a span of 10 bases. The CDR3 protein is CASSISLGSYEQYF. CDR3 nucleotide sequence: TGTGCCAGTAGTATCTCACTAGGTTCCTACGAGCAGTACTTC. The whole variable domain, remainder taken from reference TRBV19 and TRBJ2-7, is DGGITQSPKYLFRKEGQNVTLSCEQNLNHDAMYWYRQDPGQGLRLIYYSQIVNDFQKGDIAEGYSVSREKKESFPLTVTSAQKNPTAFYLCASSISLGSYEQYFGPGTRLTVT.

The V call is TRBV1, the J call TRBJ2-5; the D call in the table, TRBD2, was not verified against the DNA. TRBV1 is shown as a pseudogene. The CDR3 totals 20 residues. CDR3 region: CTSSQERGAGAYQPEETQYF. DNA for the CDR3: TGCACCAGCAGCCAAGAACGGGGGGCGGGAGCTTATCAGCCCGAAGAGACCCAGTACTTC.

The gene calls are TRBV5-1 and TRBJ2-3, with D possibly being TRBD1 (6 bases). The CDR3 loop spans 14 amino acids. The germline CDR1 and CDR2 sequences are SGHRS and YFSETQ. Between the trimmed V and J ends, which lost 1 base and 1 base, there was a span of 7 bases. In DNA form, the CDR3 reads TGCGCCAGCAGCTTGCGGACAGGCACAGATACGCAGTATTTT. Protein product: CASSLRTGTDTQYF.

This chain joins TRBV5-4 and TRBJ2-1, with D possibly TRBD2 on 6 matching bases. The CDR3 consists of 15 residues. Trimming removed 5 bases from V and 2 bases from J, with 14 bases in between. The germline V gene has CDR1 SGHNT and CDR2 YYREEE (reference sequence). Written as DNA, the CDR3 is TGTGCCAGCAGTCCCCTTGGGGGGACCTACAATGAGCAGTTCTTC. Encoded protein: CASSPLGGTYNEQFF. Combining the CDR3 with reference TRBV5-4 and TRBJ2-1 gives the whole variable domain ETGVTQSPTHLIKTRGQQVTLRCSSQSGHNTVSWYQQALGQGPQFIFQYYREEENGRGNFPPRFSGLQFPNYSSELNVNALELDDSALYLCASSPLGGTYNEQFFGPGTRLTVL.

V and J are TRBV6-1 and TRBJ1-2, with unresolved D. Per the germline V gene, CDR1 is MNHNS and CDR2 is SASEGT. V shed 3 bases and J shed 6 bases, with 11 bases lying between them. This CDR3 is built from 13 residues. In nucleotides, the CDR3 is TGTGCCAGCAGTGACCCTTTAGGAGATGGCTACACCTTC. Its translation: CASSDPLGDGYTF.

The CDR3: CASSPGQYEQYF. The CDR3 DNA follows: TGTGCCAGCAGCCCCGGACAGTACGAGCAGTACTTC. V is TRBV12-3 or TRBV12-4 and J is TRBJ2-7; TRBD1 is a possible D gene (6 bases). V dropped 6 bases and J dropped 4 bases, with 10 bases sitting between them. The CDR3 spans 12 residues.

The chain recombines TRBV21-1 with TRBJ1-1; the D segment call TRBD1 is taken from the table without a DNA check. TRBV21-1 is labeled a pseudogene. The CDR3 runs 12 residues. The CDR3 DNA follows: TGTGCCAGCATGGGGGCGGCAACTGAAGCTTTCTTT. It yields the protein CASMGAATEAFF.

With regard to this clone: Compared with germline, one end of the junction differs, possibly owing to a read error. V and J are TRBV4-1 and TRBJ2-7, with 10 bases aligning to TRBD1. The CDR3 contains 18 residues. Germline values: CDR1 MGHRA, CDR2 YSYEKL. CDR3 bases: TGCGCCAGCAACCAAGATAAGGTAGAGGGACAGGGGAGATACGAGCAGTACTTC. It specifies CASNQDKVEGQGRYEQYF.

The J gene is TRBJ1-1, the V gene TRBV19; D is undetermined. Germline V gene data show CDR1 as LNHDA and CDR2 as SQIVND (reference sequence). The CDR3 loop spans 15 amino acids. With 1 base removed from V and 1 base from J, the gap between germline ends came to 10 bases. DNA of the CDR3: TGTGCCAGTAGTATAGGAGGAAGCGCGAACACTGAAGCTTTCTTT. It is translated as CASSIGGSANTEAFF.

CDR3 nucleotide sequence: TGTGCCAGTAGTAGCGGGTATCAGGGGAACACTGAAGCTTTCTTT. Protein sequence: CASSSGYQGNTEAFF. The V and J genes are TRBV19 and TRBJ1-1; maybe TRBD1 (5 bases). The germline V gene has CDR1 LNHDA and CDR2 SQIVND (reference sequence). Trimming removed 4 bases from V and 1 base from J, with 13 bases in between. This CDR3 is 15 amino acids long.

V gene TRBV3-1 (or the pseudogene TRBV3-2) combines with J gene TRBJ1-2; D is ambiguous. With 1 base removed from V and 1 base from J, the gap between germline ends came to 10 bases. Germline CDR1 reads LGHDT; CDR2 reads YNNKEL (reference sequence). This CDR3 has 15 amino acids. CDR3 residues: CASSQVGSLNYGYTF. CDR3 nucleotides: TGTGCCAGCAGCCAAGTGGGCAGCCTTAACTATGGCTACACCTTC.

CDR3 sequence reads: CASSLQGAGREKLFF. Written as DNA, the CDR3 is TGTGCCAGCAGTTTACAGGGGGCGGGTCGGGAAAAACTGTTTTTT. The chain combines TRBV27 with TRBJ1-4; 8 positions match TRBD1. V was pared by 2 bases and J by 8 bases, with 7 bases of the junction left unmatched. Germline assignment: CDR1 MNHEY and CDR2 SMNVEV (reference sequence). There are 15 residues in the CDR3.